There are many counts of the clone carrying this T cell receptor (beta chain). No antigen is known for it. Amplification of TCR beta CDR3 regions used RNA as the template. The study used the HTBI primer set for a first-round RT-PCR of the TCR CDR3. TCRdb re-called the multiplex PCR reads through MiXCR, storing one row per CDR3 protein. The data show approximately 420,000 distinct CDR3 sequences, with roughly an eighth seen just once and less than 6.5% held by the top ten. The CDR3 loop spans 14 amino acids. Per germline, CDR1 KGHSH and CDR2 LQKENI. Trimming cost V 2 bases and J 8 bases, with 12 bases left between them. These data belong to a study of T cells in Graves' hyperthyroidism and ophthalmopathy. Whole-study results and caveats: Progression to ophthalmopathy was predicted a median of about six months early.

This receptor was obtained from a woman under 30 with Graves' hyperthyroidism. The chain employs TRBV18 and TRBJ2-2; D remains ambiguous. The material sequenced was blood. The CDR3 sequence: CASSPRPNLGELFF. The CDR3 DNA reads TGTGCCAGCTCACCAAGGCCGAACCTGGGGGAGCTGTTTTTT.